Listed here are 8 T cell receptor beta chains from one sample, sequenced in a study of CD4 and CD8 cells across lung adenocarcinoma regions (dated by TCRdb to 2017 to 2018). Libraries were built with PCR. TCRdb lists the instrument as HiSeq X Ten. The public reads were run again by TCRdb, first through fastp at Q25 and then through MiXCR, and only productive beta chains were kept. Every CDR3 protein is listed once, alongside the most common genes and DNA of its rows. For this sample there are about 7,500 distinct CDR3 sequences; approximately 50% appear just once. The leading ten clones occupy 97% of the sample. The sequenced material came from CD8+ T cells from the center of a lung tumor. The cell subset or site label here, explained by the study, means: tumor center region. The source is a male donor with lung adenocarcinoma. The CD4 and CD8 labels of this study may be unreliable.

The chain employs TRBV6-1 and TRBJ2-5; unclear D gene. With 2 bases removed from V and 5 bases from J, the gap between germline ends came to 9 bases. From germline, CDR1 is MNHNS and CDR2 SASEGT. This CDR3 has 13 residues. For the CDR3, the DNA is TGTGCCAGCAGTGAAAGCCCCCCCGAGACCCAGTACTTC. This gives the protein CASSESPPETQYF.

The CDR3: CASSEGATGDEQYF. CDR3 in DNA: TGCGCCAGCAGTGAAGGAGCTACGGGGGACGAGCAGTACTTC. The gene calls are TRBV10-1 and TRBJ2-5; D is perhaps TRBD2 (6 bases). The J call may be mistaken, given a closer DNA end match to TRBJ2-7. CDR3 length: 14 amino acids. Germline V gene lookup returns CDR1 WNHNN and CDR2 SYGVQD (reference sequence).

This rearrangement joins TRBV6-5 to TRBJ2-5, with D possibly called TRBD1 or TRBD2 (5 bases each). The assigned J gene may be wrong: the sequence end matches TRBJ2-7 better. There are 14 residues in the CDR3. CDR1 and CDR2 (germline): MNHEY, SVGAGI. The DNA of the CDR3 is TGTGCCAGCAGTCACCGGGACGGGGACTACGAGCAGTACTTC. It specifies CASSHRDGDYEQYF.

This clonotype was seen at least ten times. The chain has TRBV3-1 and TRBJ2-3; tentative D call: TRBD1 (5 bases). CDR1 is LGHDT and CDR2 is YNNKEL in the germline V gene (reference sequence). The germline V and J ends were trimmed by 0 bases and 1 base, with 11 bases remaining between them. The CDR3 consists of 16 residues. CDR3 DNA: TGTGCCAGCAGCCAAGATCAAGGGGTCGGCACAGATACGCAGTATTTT. Translating it yields CASSQDQGVGTDTQYF.

This rearrangement joins TRBV7-2 to TRBJ1-3; D gene unclear. Germline V gives CDR1 SGHTA, CDR2 FQGNSA. This CDR3 spans 15 amino acids. V was clipped by 3 bases and J by 8 bases, with 17 bases between them. The CDR3 loop is CASSFARSLADTIYF. CDR3 nucleotide sequence: TGTGCCAGCAGCTTCGCCAGGAGTCTGGCGGACACCATATATTTT.

The J gene is TRBJ2-1, the V gene TRBV7-9; 9 nucleotides align to TRBD1. The end of the DNA fits TRBJ2-7 better, so the J call may be wrong. This CDR3 contains 15 residues. Germline CDR1 is SEHNR and CDR2 is FQNEAQ (reference sequence). The CDR3 DNA reads as TGTGCCAGCAGCTTAGCATCCGACAGGGGGGACGAGCAGTACTTC. The encoded protein is CASSLASDRGDEQYF.

The chain has TRBV7-2 and TRBJ2-4; D gene ambiguous. Trimming shortened V by 5 bases and J by 0 bases, and 11 bases separated the two germline ends. Germline-derived CDR1 and CDR2 are SGHTA and FQGNSA. The CDR3 length is 15 residues. The CDR3 bases are TGTGCCAGCAGCGCGATTCTGGGAGCCAAAAACATTCAGTACTTC. Translation gives CASSAILGAKNIQYF.

This chain links TRBV7-2 with TRBJ1-2, with TRBD1 identical over 10 bases. CDR3 length: 16 amino acids. V gave up 1 base and J gave up 1 base; unmatched junction bases: 3. Germline V lookup: CDR1 SGHTA, CDR2 FQGNSA. CDR3 nucleotide sequence: TGTGCCAGCAGCTTAGGGGGACAGGGGATTAACTATGGCTACACCTTC. This codes for CASSLGGQGINYGYTF.